Given below is one T cell receptor beta chain in context. This sample is part of a study of chemoradiotherapy in HPV16-positive cancers. Across the whole study: Candidate HPV-specific T-cell clones and common TCR motifs came from functional assays in a couple of HPV16-positive patients.

Repertoires were sampled repeatedly during chemoradiotherapy. There are 15 residues in the CDR3. Unmatched junction bases numbered 7, after V lost 5 bases and J lost 4 bases. The germline V gene encodes CDR1 SGHNT and CDR2 YYREEE (reference sequence). Sequencing was performed with immunoSEQ multiplex PCR; in TCRdb, only in-frame clones are kept and a portion is missing. The sample holds 25,000 to 30,000 clones, roughly 92% seen once. The clonotype comes from a human donor with HPV-associated anogenital cancer. This sequence joins TRBV5-4 and TRBJ2-3; 10 bases map to TRBD2. Sequenced material: blood, taken from a patient who underwent chemoradiotherapy. CDR3 nucleotide sequence: TGTGCCAGCAGATCACAGCGGGAGGGCCCAGATACGCAGTATTTT. This codes for CASRSQREGPDTQYF.